The sequence of this TCR beta chain was determined in a study of identical twins. A few counts support this clonotype. Antigen specificity is unknown. Study-wide results and limits: Clonotypes of the beta chain that were abundant in cord blood carried fewer insertions (memory repertoires showed none). Weaker excess twin sharing was observed in beta out-of-frame sequences.

Unique molecular identifiers were in the cDNA, with template-switch universal primer binding. TCRdb passed the 5' RACE reads through MiXCR, listing each CDR3 protein once. The sample records approximately 890,000 distinct CDR3 sequences, approximately 13% being singletons. This CDR3 has 13 amino acids. This same sample was also taken into another study, of yellow fever vaccine responses in identical twins. That paper adds: Reports say the vaccine T cell response in twins looked partly convergent and partly personalized.

The sequence was collected from a woman between 18 and 29 years old in good health. The specimen sequenced was PBMCs. J is TRBJ1-1 and V is TRBV21-1; TRBD1, the table's D call, lacks a check against the DNA. TRBV21-1 is listed as a pseudogene. The CDR3 loop reads CDRGGTVNTEAFF. CDR3 nucleotide sequence: TGTGATCGAGGGGGGACAGTGAACACTGAAGCTTTCTTT.